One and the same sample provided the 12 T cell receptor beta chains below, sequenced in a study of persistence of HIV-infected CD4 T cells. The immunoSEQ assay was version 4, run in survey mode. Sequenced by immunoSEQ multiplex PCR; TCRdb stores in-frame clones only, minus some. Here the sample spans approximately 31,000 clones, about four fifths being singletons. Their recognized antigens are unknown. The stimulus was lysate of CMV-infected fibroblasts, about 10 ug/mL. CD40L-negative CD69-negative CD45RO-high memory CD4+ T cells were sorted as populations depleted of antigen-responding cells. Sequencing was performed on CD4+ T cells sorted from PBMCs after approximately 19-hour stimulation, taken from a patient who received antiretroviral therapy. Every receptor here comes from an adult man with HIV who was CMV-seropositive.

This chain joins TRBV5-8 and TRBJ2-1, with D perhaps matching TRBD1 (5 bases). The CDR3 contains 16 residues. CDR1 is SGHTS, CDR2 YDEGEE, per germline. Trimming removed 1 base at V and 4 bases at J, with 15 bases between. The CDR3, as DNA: TGTGCCAGCAGCTTGATTGTCAGGGTCGGGTACAATGAGCAGTTCTTC. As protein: CASSLIVRVGYNEQFF.

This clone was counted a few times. The CDR3 loop reads CASSQETGANSPLHF. In DNA form, the CDR3 reads TGTGCCAGCAGCCAAGAAACAGGGGCGAATTCACCCCTCCACTTT. The genes are TRBV4-2 and TRBJ1-6; 7 nucleotides line up with TRBD1. This CDR3 contains 15 residues. J lost 7 bases, V lost 0 bases, and 3 bases had no gene match. From germline, CDR1 is LGHNA and CDR2 YNFKEQ.

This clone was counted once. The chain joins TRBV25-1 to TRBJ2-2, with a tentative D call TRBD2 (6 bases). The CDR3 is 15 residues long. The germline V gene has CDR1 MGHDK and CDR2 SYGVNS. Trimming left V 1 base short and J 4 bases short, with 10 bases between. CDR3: CASSESGLSTGELFF. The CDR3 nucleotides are TGTGCCAGCAGTGAATCGGGACTTTCCACCGGGGAGCTGTTTTTT.

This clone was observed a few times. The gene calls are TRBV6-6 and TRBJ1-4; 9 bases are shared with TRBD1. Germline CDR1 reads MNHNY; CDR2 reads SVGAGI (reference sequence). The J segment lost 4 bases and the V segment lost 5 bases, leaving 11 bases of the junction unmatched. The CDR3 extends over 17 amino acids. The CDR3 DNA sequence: TGTGCCAGCAGTCCCGTGGGACCGGGACAGGGTAATGAAAAACTGTTTTTT. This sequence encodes CASSPVGPGQGNEKLFF.

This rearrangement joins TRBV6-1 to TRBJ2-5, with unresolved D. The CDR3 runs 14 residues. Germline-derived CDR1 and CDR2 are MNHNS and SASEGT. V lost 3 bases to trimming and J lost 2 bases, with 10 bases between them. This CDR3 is CASSENRRQETQYF. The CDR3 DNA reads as TGTGCCAGCAGTGAGAATAGGAGACAAGAGACCCAGTACTTC.

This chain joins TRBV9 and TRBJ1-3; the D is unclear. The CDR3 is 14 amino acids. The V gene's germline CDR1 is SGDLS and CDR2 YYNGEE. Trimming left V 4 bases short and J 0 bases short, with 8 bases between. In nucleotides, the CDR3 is TGTGCCAGCAGCCTAATGTTCTCTGGAAACACCATATATTTT. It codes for CASSLMFSGNTIYF. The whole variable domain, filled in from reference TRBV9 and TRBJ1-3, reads DSGVTQTPKHLITATGQRVTLRCSPRSGDLSVYWYQQSLDQGLQFLIQYYNGEERAKGNILERFSAQQFPDLHSELNLSSLELGDSALYFCASSLMFSGNTIYFGEGSWLTVV.

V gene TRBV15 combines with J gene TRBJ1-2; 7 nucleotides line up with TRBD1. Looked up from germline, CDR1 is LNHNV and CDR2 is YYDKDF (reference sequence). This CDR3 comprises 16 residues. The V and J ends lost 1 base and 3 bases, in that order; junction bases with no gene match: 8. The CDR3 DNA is TGTGCCACCAGCAGAGTGGACAGGTTCTCGTACTATGGCTACACCTTC. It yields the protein CATSRVDRFSYYGYTF.

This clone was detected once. CDR3 DNA sequence: TGTGCCAGTAGTAGGGGGCGGAGCAATCAGCCCCAGCATTTT. It yields the protein CASSRGRSNQPQHF. This chain uses TRBV19 with TRBJ1-5, with D perhaps matching TRBD1 (6 bases). There are 14 residues in the CDR3. Trimming took 4 bases from V and 1 from J, leaving 8 bases between them. The V gene's germline CDR1 is LNHDA and CDR2 SQIVND (reference sequence). Full variable domain (rest looked up from reference TRBV19 and TRBJ1-5): DGGITQSPKYLFRKEGQNVTLSCEQNLNHDAMYWYRQDPGQGLRLIYYSQIVNDFQKGDIAEGYSVSREKKESFPLTVTSAQKNPTAFYLCASSRGRSNQPQHFGDGTRLSIL.

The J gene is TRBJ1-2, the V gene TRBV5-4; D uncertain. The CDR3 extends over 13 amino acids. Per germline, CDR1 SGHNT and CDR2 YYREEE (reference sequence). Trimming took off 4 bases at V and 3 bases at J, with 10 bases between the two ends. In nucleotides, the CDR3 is TGTGCCAGCAGCCCCGCGCGGGACTATGGCTACACCTTC. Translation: CASSPARDYGYTF.

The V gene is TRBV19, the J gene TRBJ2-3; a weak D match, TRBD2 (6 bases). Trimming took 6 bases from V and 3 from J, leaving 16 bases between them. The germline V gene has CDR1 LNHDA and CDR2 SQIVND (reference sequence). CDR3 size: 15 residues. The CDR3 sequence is CASSTSSGSTDTQYF. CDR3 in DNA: TGTGCCAGTAGCACTAGCTCCGGGAGTACAGATACGCAGTATTTT.

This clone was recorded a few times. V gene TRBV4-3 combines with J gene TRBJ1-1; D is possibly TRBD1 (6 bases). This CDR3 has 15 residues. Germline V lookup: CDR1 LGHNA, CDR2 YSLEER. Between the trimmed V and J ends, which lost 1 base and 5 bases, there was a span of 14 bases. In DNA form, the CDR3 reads TGCGCCAGCAGCCAAGCTAGGGGGTGGGGGACTGAAGCTTTCTTT. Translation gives CASSQARGWGTEAFF.

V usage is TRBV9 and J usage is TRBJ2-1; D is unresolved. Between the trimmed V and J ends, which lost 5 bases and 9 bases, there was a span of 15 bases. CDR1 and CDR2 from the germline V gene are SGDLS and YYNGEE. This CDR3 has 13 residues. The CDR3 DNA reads TGTGCCAGCAGGTCCCCTGTGGGCGGTGAGCAGTTCTTC. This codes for CASRSPVGGEQFF.